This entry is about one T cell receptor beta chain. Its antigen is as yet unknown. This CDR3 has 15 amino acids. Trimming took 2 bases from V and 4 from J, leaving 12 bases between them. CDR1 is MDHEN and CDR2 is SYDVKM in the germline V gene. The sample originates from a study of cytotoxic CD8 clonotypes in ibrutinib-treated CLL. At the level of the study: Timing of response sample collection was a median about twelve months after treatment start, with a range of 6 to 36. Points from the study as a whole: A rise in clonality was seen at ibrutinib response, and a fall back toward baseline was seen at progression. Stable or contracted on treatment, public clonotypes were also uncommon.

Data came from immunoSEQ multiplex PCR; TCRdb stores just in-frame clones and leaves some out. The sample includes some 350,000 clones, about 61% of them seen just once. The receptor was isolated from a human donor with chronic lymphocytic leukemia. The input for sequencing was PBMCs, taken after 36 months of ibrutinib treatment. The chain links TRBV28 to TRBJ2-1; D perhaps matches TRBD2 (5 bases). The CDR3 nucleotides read TGTGCCAGCAGTTTAGGTGGCGGGCTGTACAATGAGCAGTTCTTC. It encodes CASSLGGGLYNEQFF.